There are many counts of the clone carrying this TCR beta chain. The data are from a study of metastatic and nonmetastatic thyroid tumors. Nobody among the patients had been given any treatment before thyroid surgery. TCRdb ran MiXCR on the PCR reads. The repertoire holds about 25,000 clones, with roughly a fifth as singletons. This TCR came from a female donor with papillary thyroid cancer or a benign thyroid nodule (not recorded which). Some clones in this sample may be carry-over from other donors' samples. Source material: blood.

The CDR3 protein is CASSGMTLTGELFF. In nucleotides, the CDR3 is TGTGCCAGCAGCGGGATGACACTTACCGGGGAGCTGTTTTTT. The chain recombines TRBV5-5 with TRBJ2-2; no clear D gene. The CDR3 has 14 residues. The V end lost 4 bases, the J end lost 5 bases, and 12 bases lay between the germline ends. CDR1 and CDR2 from the germline V gene are SGHKS and YYEKEE (reference sequence). The whole variable domain, remainder taken from reference TRBV5-5 and TRBJ2-2, is DAGVTQSPTHLIKTRGQQVTLRCSPISGHKSVSWYQQVLGQGPQFIFQYYEKEERGRGNFPDRFSARQFPNYSSELNVNALLLGDSALYLCASSGMTLTGELFFGEGSRLTVL.